The 24 T cell receptor beta chains presented below share a single source sample, sequenced in a study of shared clonotypes between healthy human individuals. CD45RO-negative, CCR7-positively selected cells formed the naive CD8 fraction, excluding terminally differentiated effector memory CD45RA+ cells. Clones were sequenced by immunoSEQ multiplex PCR, and TCRdb holds only the in-frame ones, with some missing. The data contain nearly 600,000 clones, just under 97% of them singletons. Sequencing input: naive CD8+ T cells sorted from blood. The receptors shown here come from a woman between 25 and 40 years old in good health.

This clone was counted a single time. The chain employs TRBV7-7 and TRBJ2-5, with a tentative D call TRBD1 (6 bases). V was trimmed by 1 base and J by 5 bases, leaving 17 bases between them. CDR1 is SSHAT and CDR2 is FNYEAQ in the germline V gene (reference sequence). This CDR3 is 16 amino acids long. CDR3 in DNA: TGTGCCAGCAGCTTAGTTGGAAGGGGGACCGGGGAGACCCAGTACTTC. Protein product: CASSLVGRGTGETQYF.

To note about this clone: Within the sample, other DNA sequences also encode this same CDR3. This rearrangement joins TRBV27 to TRBJ2-5; the match to TRBD2 covers 14 bases. V gave up 2 bases and J gave up 4 bases; unmatched junction bases: 0. CDR1 and CDR2 from the germline V gene are MNHEY and SMNVEV (reference sequence). The length of the CDR3 is 15 residues. For the CDR3, the DNA is TGTGCCAGCAGTTTAGGGACTAGCGGGAGAGAGACCCAGTACTTC. Translation gives CASSLGTSGRETQYF.

The CDR3 loop reads CAISGERASYNEQFF. The CDR3 DNA reads TGTGCCATCAGTGGGGAGCGGGCCTCCTACAATGAGCAGTTCTTC. V gene TRBV10-3 combines with J gene TRBJ2-1, with D possibly matching TRBD2 (6 bases). Germline values: CDR1 ENHRY, CDR2 SYGVKD. There are 15 residues in the CDR3. V was clipped by 4 bases and J by 0 bases, with 10 bases between them.

The rearrangement uses TRBV9 and TRBJ2-1; 12 positions agree with TRBD2. The CDR3 totals 15 residues. Per germline, CDR1 SGDLS and CDR2 YYNGEE. V trimming: 4 bases; J trimming: 7 bases; junction bases outside the gene matches: 6. CDR3 bases: TGTGCCAGCAGCACCAGACTAGCGGGAGAAAATGAGCAGTTCTTC. This translates into CASSTRLAGENEQFF.

The chain has TRBV28 and TRBJ2-2; D unresolved. V lost 8 bases and J lost 3, with 16 bases in between. This CDR3 has 15 amino acids. CDR1 is MDHEN, CDR2 SYDVKM, per germline. CDR3 loop: CASRPKDEDTGELFF. The CDR3 coding sequence is TGTGCCAGCCGTCCCAAGGATGAAGACACCGGGGAGCTGTTTTTT.

This chain joins TRBV28 and TRBJ1-4; D remains ambiguous. Germline V gives CDR1 MDHEN, CDR2 SYDVKM. The CDR3 loop spans 14 amino acids. Between the trimmed V and J ends, which lost 2 bases and 5 bases, there was a span of 9 bases. The CDR3 nucleotides read TGTGCCAGCAGTTTAATTTGGCAGAATGAAAAACTGTTTTTT. Encoded protein: CASSLIWQNEKLFF.

The V and J genes are TRBV28 and TRBJ2-6, with D unclear. Germline lookup yields CDR1 MDHEN and CDR2 SYDVKM. V lost 10 bases, J lost 4 bases, and 17 bases lay in between. This CDR3 comprises 15 residues. The CDR3 nucleotides read TGTGCCACCTGGACCGGGCCCGAGGGGGCCAACGTCCTGACTTTC. It specifies CATWTGPEGANVLTF.

This clone was detected only once. The chain's CDR3 is CASSEYRGHEQYF. CDR3 DNA sequence: TGTGCCAGCAGTGAATACAGGGGCCACGAGCAGTACTTC. The chain has TRBV2 and TRBJ2-7; 7 positions match TRBD1. V was clipped by 2 bases and J by 5 bases; unmatched bases: 3. This CDR3 has 13 residues. Germline V gene data show CDR1 as SNHLY and CDR2 as FYNNEI.

The count of this clone is one. The V gene is TRBV7-8, the J gene TRBJ1-3; 9 positions agree with TRBD1. The CDR3 has 15 residues. The germline V gene has CDR1 SGHVS and CDR2 FQNEAQ. V lost 2 bases to trimming and J lost 8 bases; unmatched junction nucleotides: 7. The CDR3 region has the DNA TGTGCCAGCAGCTTACCGGGACAGGGTCTGGACACCATATATTTT. Residues: CASSLPGQGLDTIYF.

The chain carries TRBV28 and TRBJ1-5; D might be TRBD1 (5 bases). Trimming took 6 bases from V and 6 from J, leaving 24 bases between them. This CDR3 is 17 amino acids long. Germline V CDR1 and CDR2: MDHEN, SYDVKM. Here the CDR3 reads CASSQFDRSGTGQPQHF. The CDR3 coding sequence is TGTGCCAGCAGCCAGTTCGACAGATCCGGGACGGGTCAGCCCCAGCATTTT.

In its sample, this clone was seen a few times. The V gene is TRBV25-1, the J gene TRBJ2-7; D is unresolved. Trimming cost V 3 bases and J 2 bases, with 8 bases left between them. Per the germline V gene, CDR1 is MGHDK and CDR2 is SYGVNS. The CDR3 is made up of 13 amino acids. Here the CDR3 reads CASSDSVTYEQYF. CDR3 nucleotides: TGTGCCAGCAGTGACAGCGTCACCTACGAGCAGTACTTC.

This clone was seen just once. The gene calls are TRBV7-2 and TRBJ2-6; a possible D gene is TRBD1 (6 bases). Trimming stripped 3 bases from V and 0 bases from J, with 9 bases between. The CDR3 contains 16 residues. Looked up from germline, CDR1 is SGHTA and CDR2 is FQGNSA. Here the CDR3 DNA reads TGTGCCAGCAGCTTGGACAGTTACTCTGGGGCCAACGTCCTGACTTTC. Its translation: CASSLDSYSGANVLTF. Looking up the rest from reference TRBV7-2 and TRBJ2-6 gives the full variable domain: GAGVSQSPSNKVTEKGKDVELRCDPISGHTALYWYRQSLGQGLEFLIYFQGNSAPDKSGLPSDRFSAERTGGSVSTLTIQRTQQEDSAVYLCASSLDSYSGANVLTFGAGSRLTVL.

The chain carries TRBV5-4 and TRBJ2-6; D gene ambiguous. From germline, CDR1 is SGHNT and CDR2 YYREEE (reference sequence). The CDR3 runs 16 residues. The V end lost 2 bases, the J end lost 0 bases, and 9 bases lay between the germline ends. DNA of the CDR3: TGTGCCAGCAGCTTCTGGGATTACTCTGGGGCCAACGTCCTGACTTTC. This gives the protein CASSFWDYSGANVLTF.

This clone was recorded only once. CDR3 nucleotide sequence: TGCGCCAGCAGTGCCGGGGGGACATTCTACGAGCAGTACTTC. Amino acid sequence: CASSAGGTFYEQYF. The chain recombines TRBV10-1 with TRBJ2-7; TRBD2 might be the D (7 bases). Per the germline V gene, CDR1 is WNHNN and CDR2 is SYGVQD (reference sequence). There are 14 residues in the CDR3. Trimming stripped 4 bases from V and 3 bases from J, with 13 bases between.

The CDR3 sequence: CASSALTGTNTEAFF. The CDR3 region has the DNA TGTGCCAGCAGCGCATTGACAGGGACGAACACTGAAGCTTTCTTT. This chain uses TRBV5-6 with TRBJ1-1, with TRBD1 matching 7 bases. V lost 4 bases, J lost 1 base, and 7 bases stayed unmatched. The CDR3 is made up of 15 amino acids. In germline, CDR1 is SGHDT, CDR2 YYEEEE.

The chain joins TRBV27 to TRBJ2-5; D is perhaps TRBD2 (5 bases). The CDR3 totals 16 residues. V was clipped by 3 bases and J by 1 base, with 15 bases between them. CDR1 is MNHEY and CDR2 is SMNVEV in the germline V gene (reference sequence). In DNA, the CDR3 is TGTGCCAGCAGTTTGCGACTATACAGTCGCCAAGAGACCCAGTACTTC. It codes for CASSLRLYSRQETQYF.

V and J are TRBV5-6 and TRBJ1-4; D is uncertain. V gave up 1 base and J gave up 11 bases, with 12 bases separating them. Germline CDR1 is SGHDT and CDR2 is YYEEEE. The CDR3 is 13 residues long. CDR3 in DNA: TGTGCCAGCAGCTTGTCGACTCTCGGGAAACTGTTTTTT. Translating it yields CASSLSTLGKLFF.

V gene TRBV28 combines with J gene TRBJ2-2; D uncertain. The CDR3 extends over 15 amino acids. Trimming pared 5 bases from V and 1 base from J, leaving 11 bases between. Germline CDR1 MDHEN, CDR2 SYDVKM. This chain's CDR3 is CASSPYWENTGELFF. The CDR3 nucleotides read TGTGCCAGCAGTCCTTACTGGGAGAACACCGGGGAGCTGTTTTTT.

The V and J genes are TRBV6-1 and TRBJ2-3; 7 bases line up with TRBD2. This CDR3 region has 15 residues. Germline CDR1 MNHNS, CDR2 SASEGT. With V trimmed by 1 base and J by 4 bases, 5 bases remained unmatched. The CDR3 nucleotides read TGTGCCAGCAGTGAAGAGCCGGGGAGGGCAGATACGCAGTATTTT. It codes for CASSEEPGRADTQYF.

This clone has just one count. The V and J genes are TRBV2 and TRBJ2-5, with 7 bases identical to TRBD1. The CDR3 consists of 14 residues. The V gene end was trimmed by 10 bases and the J gene end by 1 base; junction bases not matched to a gene: 9. Germline CDR1 and CDR2: SNHLY and FYNNEI. The CDR3 protein is CANGQVVLQETQYF. The CDR3, as DNA: TGTGCCAACGGACAGGTTGTCCTCCAAGAGACCCAGTACTTC.

The chain recombines TRBV27 with TRBJ2-1; TRBD2 matches at 8 bases. The J segment lost 8 bases and the V segment lost 6 bases, leaving 12 bases of the junction unmatched. Germline V gene lookup returns CDR1 MNHEY and CDR2 SMNVEV (reference sequence). This CDR3 region has 15 residues. The DNA for the CDR3 is TGTGCCAGCAGGCCGACTAGCGCTTTTGCTTATGAGCAGTTCTTC. This gives the protein CASRPTSAFAYEQFF.

CDR3 loop: CASSEAPGQGVRGNTIYF. DNA of the CDR3: TGTGCCAGCAGTGAGGCCCCGGGACAGGGAGTACGCGGAAACACCATATATTTT. The chain employs TRBV6-9 and TRBJ1-3; 9 bases align to TRBD1. There are 18 residues in the CDR3. Trimming took 5 bases from V and 4 from J; bases not matched to a gene: 15. Germline V gene sequence: CDR1 MNHGY, CDR2 SVAAGI.

This clone has a single count. Germline and junction disagree at one end, which may indicate a read error. The chain carries TRBV5-4 and TRBJ2-5, with 7 bases matching TRBD1. The CDR3 is made up of 17 amino acids. Germline V gene data show CDR1 as SGHNT and CDR2 as YYREEE (reference sequence). The CDR3 reads CAGSLVPQTRGQETQYF. CDR3 nucleotide sequence: TGTGCCGGCAGCTTGGTCCCCCAAACCAGGGGGCAAGAGACCCAGTACTTC.

This clone was observed a single time. This sequence joins TRBV5-1 and TRBJ2-3, with a tentative D call TRBD2 (7 bases). Germline values: CDR1 SGHRS, CDR2 YFSETQ. The V and J ends lost 4 bases and 5 bases respectively, with 14 bases between them. The CDR3 spans 14 residues. The DNA of the CDR3 is TGCGCCAGCAGCGGCAGGGGAGGGAGAGATACGCAGTATTTT. It yields the protein CASSGRGGRDTQYF.